This TCR beta chain originates from a study of shared clonotypes between healthy human individuals. Over several immunoSEQ plates, each subset's genomic DNA was distributed in even portions. Under the authors' procedure: ImmunoSEQ yielded junction-only sequences lacking quality scores, so filtering differed. The table came from immunoSEQ multiplex PCR; TCRdb's copy has only in-frame clones and leaves some out. The V and J calls and clone size come from that table; D and trimming were worked out from the DNA. The sample lists about 520,000 clones, 81% occurring once. V lost 0 bases, J lost 3 bases, and 3 bases stayed unmatched. The CDR3 covers 15 residues. The germline V gene has CDR1 LGHNA and CDR2 YSLEER.

The V and J genes are TRBV4-3 and TRBJ1-1, with 8 positions matching TRBD1. The origin of this receptor is a woman aged 40 to 50 in good health. Some clones in this sample may be carry-over from other donors' samples. The specimen was PBMCs. CDR3 DNA: TGCGCCAGCAGCCAAGAGGTGACAGGGGACACTGAAGCTTTCTTT. The encoded protein is CASSQEVTGDTEAFF.